This TCR beta chain was captured by sequencing in a study of tumor and adjacent non-tumor tissue in lung cancer. At the level of the study: Patients were aged roughly 30 to 76, 10 men and 5 women, stage I to III.

The template was RNA from unsorted bulk tissue. Distant lung tissue was collected more than 3 cm away from the tumor edge. The CDR3 sequence is 16 residues long. Losses at the gene ends were 7 bases for V and 10 bases for J; bases not matched to a gene: 21. The V gene's germline CDR1 is MDHEN and CDR2 SYDVKM. TCRbeta libraries were built with three rounds of nested PCR, modified from ARM-PCR. TCRdb independently ran MiXCR on the multiplex PCR reads; one entry per CDR3 protein. This sample has 90,000 to 100,000 distinct CDR3 sequences, with 80% found just once. Sequencing used distant non-tumor lung tissue. The TCR sequence derives from a man in his 60s with small cell lung cancer. This chain links TRBV28 with TRBJ1-1, with TRBD1 matching over 7 bases. The CDR3 region is CASTVGTVGGYTVAFF. The CDR3 DNA follows: TGTGCCAGCACCGTCGGGACAGTGGGCGGATATACCGTAGCTTTCTTT.